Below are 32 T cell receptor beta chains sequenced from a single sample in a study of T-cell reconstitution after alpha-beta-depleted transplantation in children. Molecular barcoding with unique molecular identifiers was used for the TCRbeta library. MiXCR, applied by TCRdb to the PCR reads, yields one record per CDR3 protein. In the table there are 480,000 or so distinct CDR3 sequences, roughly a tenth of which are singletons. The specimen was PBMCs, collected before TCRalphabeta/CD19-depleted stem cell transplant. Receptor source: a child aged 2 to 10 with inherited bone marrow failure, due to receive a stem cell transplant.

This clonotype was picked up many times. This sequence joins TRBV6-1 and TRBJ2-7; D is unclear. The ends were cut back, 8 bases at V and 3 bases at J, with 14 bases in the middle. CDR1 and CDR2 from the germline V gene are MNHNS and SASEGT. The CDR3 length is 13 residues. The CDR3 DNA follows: TGTGCCAGCGCTAGAAAGGACGGCTACGAGCAGTACTTC. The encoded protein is CASARKDGYEQYF.

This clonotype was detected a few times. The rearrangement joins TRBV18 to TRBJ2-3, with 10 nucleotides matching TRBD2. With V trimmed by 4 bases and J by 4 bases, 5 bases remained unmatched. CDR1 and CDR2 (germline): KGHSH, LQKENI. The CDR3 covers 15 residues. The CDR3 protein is CASSRSGRGPDTQYF. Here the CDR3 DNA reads TGTGCCAGCTCACGAAGCGGGAGGGGACCAGATACGCAGTATTTT.

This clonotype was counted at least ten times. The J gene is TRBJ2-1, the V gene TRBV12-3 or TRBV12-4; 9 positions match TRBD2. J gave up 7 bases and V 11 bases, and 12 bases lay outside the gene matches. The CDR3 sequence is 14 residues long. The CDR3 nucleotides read TGTGCCGGGAGGAGTAGCGGGAGAGGGAATGAGCAGTTCTTC. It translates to CAGRSSGRGNEQFF.

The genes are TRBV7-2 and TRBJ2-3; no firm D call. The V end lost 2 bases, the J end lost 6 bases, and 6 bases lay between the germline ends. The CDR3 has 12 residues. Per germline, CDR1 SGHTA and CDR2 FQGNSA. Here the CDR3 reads CASSLMVDTQYF. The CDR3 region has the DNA TGTGCCAGCAGCTTAATGGTGGATACGCAGTATTTT. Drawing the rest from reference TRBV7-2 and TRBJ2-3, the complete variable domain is GAGVSQSPSNKVTEKGKDVELRCDPISGHTALYWYRQSLGQGLEFLIYFQGNSAPDKSGLPSDRFSAERTGGSVSTLTIQRTQQEDSAVYLCASSLMVDTQYFGPGTRLTVL.

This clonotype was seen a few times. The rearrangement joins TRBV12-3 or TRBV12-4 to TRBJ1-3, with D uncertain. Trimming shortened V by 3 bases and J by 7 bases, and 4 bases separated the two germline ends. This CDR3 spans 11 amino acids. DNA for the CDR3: TGTGCCAGCAGTTTTCGTAACACCATATATTTT. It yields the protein CASSFRNTIYF.

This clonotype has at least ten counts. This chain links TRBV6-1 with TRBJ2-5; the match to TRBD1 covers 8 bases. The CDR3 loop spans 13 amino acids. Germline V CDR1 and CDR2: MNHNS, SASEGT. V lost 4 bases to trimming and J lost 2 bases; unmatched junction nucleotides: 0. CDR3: CASSGQGQETQYF. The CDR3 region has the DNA TGTGCCAGCAGTGGACAGGGGCAAGAGACCCAGTACTTC.

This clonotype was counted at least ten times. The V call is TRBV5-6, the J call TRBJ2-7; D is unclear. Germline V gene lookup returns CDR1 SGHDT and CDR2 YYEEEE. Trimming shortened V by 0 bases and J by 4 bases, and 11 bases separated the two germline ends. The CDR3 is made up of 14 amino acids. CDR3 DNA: TGTGCCAGCAGCTTGGGAAGGACGTTTTACGAGCAGTACTTC. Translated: CASSLGRTFYEQYF.

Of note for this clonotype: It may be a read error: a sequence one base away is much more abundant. The CDR3 sequence: CAGSPALYEQYF. The DNA for the CDR3 is TGTGCCGGCAGCCCCGCCCTCTACGAGCAGTACTTC. This sequence joins TRBV12-3 or TRBV12-4 and TRBJ2-7; no reliable D call. CDR3 length: 12 residues.

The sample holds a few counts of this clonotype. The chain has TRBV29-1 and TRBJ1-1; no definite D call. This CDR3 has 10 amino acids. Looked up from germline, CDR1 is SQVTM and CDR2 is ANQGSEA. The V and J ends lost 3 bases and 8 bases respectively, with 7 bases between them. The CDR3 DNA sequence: TGCAGCGTTGAGTTAGGGGAAGCTTTCTTT. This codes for CSVELGEAFF.

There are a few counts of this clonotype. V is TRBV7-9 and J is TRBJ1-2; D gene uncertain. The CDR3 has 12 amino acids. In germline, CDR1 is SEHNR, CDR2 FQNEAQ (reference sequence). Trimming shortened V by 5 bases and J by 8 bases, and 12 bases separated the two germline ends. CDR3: CASSAGLGGYTF. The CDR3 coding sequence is TGTGCCAGCAGCGCAGGTCTCGGGGGCTACACCTTC.

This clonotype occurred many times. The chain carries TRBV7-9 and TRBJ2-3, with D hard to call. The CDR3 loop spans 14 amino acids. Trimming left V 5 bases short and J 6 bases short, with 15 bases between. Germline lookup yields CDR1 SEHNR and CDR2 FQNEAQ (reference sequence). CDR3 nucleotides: TGTGCCAGCAGCCTGAAGTCAGGCTGGGATACGCAGTATTTT. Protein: CASSLKSGWDTQYF.

The CDR3 sequence: CASSPPSRPEGTQYF. The CDR3 DNA reads as TGTGCCAGCTCACCACCGTCTAGACCTGAAGGGACCCAGTACTTC. The chain employs TRBV18 and TRBJ2-5; D remains unclear. This CDR3 comprises 15 residues. V shed 0 bases and J shed 7 bases, with 15 bases lying between them. Germline CDR1 KGHSH, CDR2 LQKENI.

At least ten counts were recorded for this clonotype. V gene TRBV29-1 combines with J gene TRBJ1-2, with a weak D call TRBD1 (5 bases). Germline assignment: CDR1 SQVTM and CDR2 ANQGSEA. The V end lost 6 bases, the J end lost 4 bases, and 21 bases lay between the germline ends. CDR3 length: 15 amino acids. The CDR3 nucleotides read TGCAGCGTCATTTTCCAGGGACGGGAGCCCTATGGCTACACCTTC. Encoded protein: CSVIFQGREPYGYTF.

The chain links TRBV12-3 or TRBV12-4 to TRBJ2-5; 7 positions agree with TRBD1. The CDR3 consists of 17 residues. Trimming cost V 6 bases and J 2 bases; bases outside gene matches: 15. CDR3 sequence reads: CASSRTSSGGQQETQYF. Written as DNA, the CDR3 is TGTGCCAGCAGCCGAACCTCTTCAGGGGGACAACAAGAGACCCAGTACTTC.

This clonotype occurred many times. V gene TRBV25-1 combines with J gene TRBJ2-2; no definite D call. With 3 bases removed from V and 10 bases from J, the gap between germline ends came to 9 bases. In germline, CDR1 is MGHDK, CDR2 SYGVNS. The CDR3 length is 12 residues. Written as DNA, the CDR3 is TGTGCCAGCAGTGAGGGATGGCAGGAGCTGTTTTTT. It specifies CASSEGWQELFF.

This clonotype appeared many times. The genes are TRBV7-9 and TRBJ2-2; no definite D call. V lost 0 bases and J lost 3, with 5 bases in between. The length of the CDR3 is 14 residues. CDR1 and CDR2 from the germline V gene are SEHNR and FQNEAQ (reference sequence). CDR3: CASSLAGHTGELFF. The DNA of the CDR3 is TGTGCCAGCAGCTTAGCCGGGCACACCGGGGAGCTGTTTTTT.

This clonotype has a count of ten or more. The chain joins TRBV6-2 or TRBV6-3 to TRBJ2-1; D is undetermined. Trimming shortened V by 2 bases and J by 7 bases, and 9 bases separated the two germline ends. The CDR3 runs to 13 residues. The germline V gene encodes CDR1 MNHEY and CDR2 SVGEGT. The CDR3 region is CASSYPEVNEQFF. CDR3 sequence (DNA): TGTGCCAGCAGTTACCCCGAAGTAAATGAGCAGTTCTTC.

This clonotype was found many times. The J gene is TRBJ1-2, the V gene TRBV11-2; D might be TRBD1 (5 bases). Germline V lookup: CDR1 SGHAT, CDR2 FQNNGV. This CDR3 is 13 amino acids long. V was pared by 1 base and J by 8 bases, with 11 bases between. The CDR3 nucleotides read TGTGCCAGCAGCTTAGGCCAGGGAGTCGGCTACACCTTC. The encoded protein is CASSLGQGVGYTF.

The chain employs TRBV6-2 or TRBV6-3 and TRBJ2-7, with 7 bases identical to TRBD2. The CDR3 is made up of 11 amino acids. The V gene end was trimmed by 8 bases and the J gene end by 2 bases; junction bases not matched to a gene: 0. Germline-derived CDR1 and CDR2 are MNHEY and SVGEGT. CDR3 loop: CASGLAYEQYF. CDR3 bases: TGTGCCAGCGGACTAGCCTACGAGCAGTACTTC.

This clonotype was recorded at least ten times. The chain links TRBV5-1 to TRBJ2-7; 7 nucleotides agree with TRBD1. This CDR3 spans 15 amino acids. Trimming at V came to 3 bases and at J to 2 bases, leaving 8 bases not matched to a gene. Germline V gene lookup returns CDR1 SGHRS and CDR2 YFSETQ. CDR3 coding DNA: TGCGCCAGCAGCTCCCGACGGACAGGAACCTACGAGCAGTACTTC. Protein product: CASSSRRTGTYEQYF.

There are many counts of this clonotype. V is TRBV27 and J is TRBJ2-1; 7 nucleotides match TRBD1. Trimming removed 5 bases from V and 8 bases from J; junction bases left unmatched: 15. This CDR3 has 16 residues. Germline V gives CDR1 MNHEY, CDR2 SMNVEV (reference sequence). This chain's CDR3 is CASSTAGGVAYDEQFF. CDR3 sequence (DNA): TGTGCCAGCAGTACCGCAGGGGGAGTCGCATACGATGAGCAGTTCTTC.

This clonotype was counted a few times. CDR3 sequence (DNA): TGCGCCAGCAGCTTGGGAGCGGGAGGCCCAGATACGCAGTATTTT. Its protein is CASSLGAGGPDTQYF. The rearrangement uses TRBV5-1 and TRBJ2-3; TRBD2 matches 9 bases. The V gene end was trimmed by 0 bases and the J gene end by 4 bases; junction bases not matched to a gene: 3. This CDR3 comprises 15 residues. Germline CDR1 reads SGHRS; CDR2 reads YFSETQ.

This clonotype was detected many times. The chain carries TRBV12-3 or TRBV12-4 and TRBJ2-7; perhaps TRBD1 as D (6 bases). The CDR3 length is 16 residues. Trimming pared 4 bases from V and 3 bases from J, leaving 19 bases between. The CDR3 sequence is CASSSHKGVNYYEQYF. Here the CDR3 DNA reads TGTGCCAGCAGTTCCCATAAGGGGGTCAATTACTACGAGCAGTACTTC.

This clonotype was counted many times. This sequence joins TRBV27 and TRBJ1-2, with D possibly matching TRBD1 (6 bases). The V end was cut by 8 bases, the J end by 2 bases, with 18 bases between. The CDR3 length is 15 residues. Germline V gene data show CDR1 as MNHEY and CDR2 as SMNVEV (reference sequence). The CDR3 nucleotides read TGTGCCAGCGGAATTAGGGGGAATGGCAACTATGGCTACACCTTC. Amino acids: CASGIRGNGNYGYTF.

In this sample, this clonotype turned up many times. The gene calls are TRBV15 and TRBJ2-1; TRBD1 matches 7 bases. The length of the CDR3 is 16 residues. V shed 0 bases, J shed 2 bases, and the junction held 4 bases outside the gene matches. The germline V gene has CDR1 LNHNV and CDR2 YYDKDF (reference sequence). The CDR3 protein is CATSRDHRGPYNEQFF. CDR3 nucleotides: TGTGCCACCAGCAGAGATCACAGGGGACCCTACAATGAGCAGTTCTTC.

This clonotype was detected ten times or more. CDR3 in DNA: TGTGCCAGCAGCTTGGGCTATCGTCTAGCGGGAGTTAATGAGCAGTTCTTC. Protein: CASSLGYRLAGVNEQFF. V usage is TRBV5-5 and J usage is TRBJ2-1; 10 bases are a match to TRBD2. This CDR3 region has 17 residues. From germline, CDR1 is SGHKS and CDR2 YYEKEE (reference sequence). The trim removed 0 bases at V and 7 bases at J, leaving 10 bases unmatched.

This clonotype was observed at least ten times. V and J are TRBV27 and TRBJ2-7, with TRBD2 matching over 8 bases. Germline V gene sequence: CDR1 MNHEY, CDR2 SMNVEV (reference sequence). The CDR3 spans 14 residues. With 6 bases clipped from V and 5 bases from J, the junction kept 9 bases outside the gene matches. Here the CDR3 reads CASRVTGGPNEQYF. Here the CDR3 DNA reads TGTGCCAGCAGGGTTACGGGAGGGCCCAACGAGCAGTACTTC.

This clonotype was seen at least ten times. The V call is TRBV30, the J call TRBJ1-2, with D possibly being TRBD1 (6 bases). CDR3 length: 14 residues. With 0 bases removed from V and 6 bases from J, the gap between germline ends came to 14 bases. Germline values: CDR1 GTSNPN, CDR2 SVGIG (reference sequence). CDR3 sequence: CAWSVLGGADGYTF. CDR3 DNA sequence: TGTGCCTGGAGTGTACTTGGGGGCGCGGATGGCTACACCTTC.

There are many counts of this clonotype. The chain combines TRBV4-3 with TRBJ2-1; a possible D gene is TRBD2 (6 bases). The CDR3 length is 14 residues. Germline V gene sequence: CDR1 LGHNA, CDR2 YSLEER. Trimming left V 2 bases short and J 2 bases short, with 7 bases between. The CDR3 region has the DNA TGCGCCAGCAGCCAACCGGGAGCCTACAATGAGCAGTTCTTC. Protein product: CASSQPGAYNEQFF.

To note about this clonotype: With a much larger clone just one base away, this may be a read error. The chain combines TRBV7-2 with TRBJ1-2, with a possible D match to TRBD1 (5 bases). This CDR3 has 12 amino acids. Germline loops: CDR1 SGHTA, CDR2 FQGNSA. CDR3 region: CASSFAGYAYTF. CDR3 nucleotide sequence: TGTGCCAGCAGCTTCGCAGGGTATGCCTACACCTTC.

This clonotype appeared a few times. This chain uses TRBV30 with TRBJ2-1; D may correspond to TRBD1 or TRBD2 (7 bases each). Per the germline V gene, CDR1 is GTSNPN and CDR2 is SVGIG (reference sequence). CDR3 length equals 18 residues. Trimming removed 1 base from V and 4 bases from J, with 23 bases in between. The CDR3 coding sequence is TGTGCCTGGAGTGCGAGATTAGGGACAGCCGGGGGGTACAATGAGCAGTTCTTC. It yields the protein CAWSARLGTAGGYNEQFF.

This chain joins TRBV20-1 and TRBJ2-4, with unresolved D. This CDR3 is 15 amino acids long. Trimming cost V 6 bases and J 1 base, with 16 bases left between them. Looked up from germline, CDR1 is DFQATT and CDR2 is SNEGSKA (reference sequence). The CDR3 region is CSAPTPAGAKNIQYF. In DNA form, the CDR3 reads TGCAGTGCACCGACCCCGGCCGGGGCCAAAAACATTCAGTACTTC.